These 24 T cell receptor beta chains share one sample of origin, sequenced in a study of blood T cell repertoires in COVID-19. The method was immunoSEQ multiplex PCR; TCRdb's version includes in-frame clones alone and lacks a portion of them. This repertoire shows roughly 100,000 clones, 70% to 90% found once; its top ten account for about 9.9%. The sequenced sample consisted of peripheral blood. Receptor source: a middle-aged man with active or convalescent COVID-19.

The chain uses TRBV2 and TRBJ2-4, with 8 bases fitting TRBD1. V gave up 6 bases and J gave up 0 bases; unmatched junction bases: 4. The germline V gene has CDR1 SNHLY and CDR2 FYNNEI. The CDR3 is 15 residues long. The CDR3 DNA reads TGTGCCAGCAGCGAGGGACAGGTAGCCAAAAACATTCAGTACTTC. Translating it yields CASSEGQVAKNIQYF.

This clone was detected only once. This sequence joins TRBV13 and TRBJ1-1; 8 nucleotides line up with TRBD1. CDR3 length: 16 amino acids. V gave up 3 bases and J gave up 5 bases; unmatched junction bases: 11. The V gene's germline CDR1 is PRHDT and CDR2 FYEKMQ (reference sequence). The CDR3 region is CASSFQLTGERTEAFF. CDR3 bases: TGTGCCAGCAGCTTCCAGTTGACAGGGGAGAGGACTGAAGCTTTCTTT.

This clone was counted only a few times. The V and J genes are TRBV4-3 and TRBJ1-6; D is unclear. The CDR3 runs 16 residues. Germline assignment: CDR1 LGHNA and CDR2 YSLEER. The V end lost 0 bases, the J end lost 13 bases, and 19 bases lay between the germline ends. Here the CDR3 DNA reads TGCGCCAGCAGCCAAGATCTTTTTAGTGGACTTGGGCCCCTCCACTTT. It encodes CASSQDLFSGLGPLHF.

This chain connects TRBV7-9 to TRBJ1-6; D gene unclear. Trimming left V 5 bases short and J 4 bases short, with 18 bases between. The CDR3 covers 17 residues. CDR1 is SEHNR and CDR2 is FQNEAQ in the germline V gene (reference sequence). The CDR3 is CASSLSLTASYNSPLHF. CDR3 in DNA: TGTGCCAGCAGCCTTTCACTTACAGCCTCATATAATTCACCCCTCCACTTT.

The chain combines TRBV7-3 with TRBJ1-1; D is unclear. V lost 2 bases to trimming and J lost 1 base, with 5 bases between them. The germline gives CDR1 SGHTA, CDR2 FQGTGA. CDR3 size: 13 residues. In DNA form, the CDR3 reads TGTGCCAGCAGCTTATCAGGGAACACTGAAGCTTTCTTT. This gives the protein CASSLSGNTEAFF.

This clone has just a few counts. The chain uses TRBV23-1 and TRBJ1-5, with D possibly matching TRBD1 (6 bases). TRBV23-1 is an open reading frame whose function is uncertain. Deletions cut 3 bases from V and 7 bases from J, with 13 bases between. The length of the CDR3 is 14 residues. This chain's CDR3 is CASSHRQGKQPQHF. CDR3 bases: TGCGCCAGCAGTCATCGCCAGGGGAAACAGCCCCAGCATTTT.

The V and J genes are TRBV6-5 and TRBJ2-7; a possible D gene is TRBD1 (5 bases). V was clipped by 6 bases and J by 2 bases, with 11 bases between them. Germline CDR1 reads MNHEY; CDR2 reads SVGAGI. The CDR3 extends over 13 amino acids. The CDR3 spells CASRTGQAYEQYF. In DNA, the CDR3 is TGTGCCAGCAGAACAGGACAAGCCTACGAGCAGTACTTC.

In the case of this clone: The same CDR3 is also encoded by other DNA sequences in this sample. DNA of the CDR3: TGTGCCAGCAGCCAGGGACAGGGGTATGGCTACACCTTC. It encodes CASSQGQGYGYTF. The V gene is TRBV14, the J gene TRBJ1-2, with 10 positions matching TRBD1. After removal of 3 bases from V and 5 bases from J, the junction contained 0 bases not matched to a gene. CDR1 SGHDN and CDR2 FVKESK come from the germline V gene. This CDR3 contains 13 residues. The full variable domain, completed using reference TRBV14 and TRBJ1-2, is EAGVTQFPSHSVIEKGQTVTLRCDPISGHDNLYWYRRVMGKEIKFLLHFVKESKQDESGMPNNRFLAERTGGTYSTLKVQPAELEDSGVYFCASSQGQGYGYTFGSGTRLTVV.

V and J are TRBV18 and TRBJ2-2, with D hard to call. The CDR3 has 15 amino acids. Germline values: CDR1 KGHSH, CDR2 LQKENI. The V gene lost 0 bases and the J gene lost 1 base, with 6 bases spanning the gap. DNA of the CDR3: TGTGCCAGCTCACCACCGGCCAAGAACACCGGGGAGCTGTTTTTT. Protein: CASSPPAKNTGELFF. Full variable domain (missing parts from reference TRBV18 and TRBJ2-2): NAGVMQNPRHLVRRRGQEARLRCSPMKGHSHVYWYRQLPEEGLKFMVYLQKENIIDESGMPKERFSAEFPKEGPSILRIQQVVRGDSAAYFCASSPPAKNTGELFFGEGSRLTVL.

The V call is TRBV10-3, the J call TRBJ1-5; D possibly corresponds to TRBD1 (5 bases). Germline CDR1 and CDR2: ENHRY and SYGVKD. This CDR3 region has 13 residues. Trimming left V 10 bases short and J 1 base short, with 11 bases between. The CDR3 here is CATSSGSNQPQHF. CDR3 nucleotides: TGTGCCACCTCGTCAGGGAGCAATCAGCCCCAGCATTTT.

This clone was counted once. The chain recombines TRBV12-3 or TRBV12-4 with TRBJ1-1; D might be TRBD1 (5 bases). This CDR3 comprises 13 residues. Trimming stripped 7 bases from V and 6 bases from J, with 15 bases between. For the CDR3, the DNA is TGTGCCAGCATCTGGCGGGGCGAGGCTGAAGCTTTCTTT. Amino acids: CASIWRGEAEAFF.

V and J are TRBV20-1 and TRBJ1-2; unclear D gene. Per germline, CDR1 DFQATT and CDR2 SNEGSKA (reference sequence). V was shortened by 1 base and J by 7 bases, with 7 bases between the two germline ends. This CDR3 region has 11 residues. The chain's CDR3 is CSARANSGYTF. The CDR3 nucleotides are TGCAGTGCTAGAGCGAATAGTGGCTACACCTTC.

The V and J genes are TRBV6-5 and TRBJ2-7, with 10 bases fitting TRBD2. V lost 6 bases to trimming and J lost 3 bases; unmatched junction nucleotides: 8. The CDR3 is 15 residues long. In germline, CDR1 is MNHEY, CDR2 SVGAGI. The CDR3 region is CASSLSGGQLYEQYF. The CDR3 nucleotides are TGTGCCAGCAGCCTTAGCGGGGGGCAACTCTACGAGCAGTACTTC.

The chain uses TRBV30 and TRBJ1-6; D is perhaps TRBD1 (5 bases). The CDR3 consists of 16 residues. Germline loops: CDR1 GTSNPN, CDR2 SVGIG (reference sequence). Trimming left V 5 bases short and J 1 base short, with 15 bases between. The CDR3 region is CAWRPGGGSYNSPLHF. CDR3 sequence (DNA): TGTGCCTGGCGCCCGGGCGGGGGGTCCTATAATTCACCCCTCCACTTT.

The chain is built from TRBV7-2 and TRBJ2-3; TRBD2 matches at 10 bases. Germline trimming cut 1 base from V and 0 bases from J; bases unmatched to any gene: 4. CDR3 length equals 17 residues. Germline CDR1 is SGHTA and CDR2 is FQGNSA. The CDR3 DNA reads TGTGCCAGCAGCTTAGACTTACTAGCGGGGAGCACAGATACGCAGTATTTT. Protein product: CASSLDLLAGSTDTQYF.

This chain joins TRBV2 and TRBJ1-5; TRBD1 matches at 7 bases. CDR1 and CDR2 (germline): SNHLY, FYNNEI. The CDR3 has 16 amino acids. Unmatched junction bases numbered 11, after V lost 7 bases and J lost 2 bases. CDR3 sequence: CASTTLYGQGNQPQHF. DNA of the CDR3: TGTGCCAGCACCACGCTGTATGGACAGGGCAATCAGCCCCAGCATTTT.

V gene TRBV19 combines with J gene TRBJ2-5; 9 bases are shared with TRBD2. With 1 base clipped from V and 5 bases from J, the junction kept 8 bases outside the gene matches. The CDR3 runs 16 residues. From germline, CDR1 is LNHDA and CDR2 SQIVND (reference sequence). In DNA, the CDR3 is TGTGCCAGTAGTATAGGTGGAGGCGGGGGGGTCGAGACCCAGTACTTC. As protein: CASSIGGGGGVETQYF.

The chain recombines TRBV5-5 with TRBJ2-7; 9 positions agree with TRBD1. CDR1 SGHKS and CDR2 YYEKEE come from the germline V gene (reference sequence). The ends lost 4 bases at V and 5 bases at J; junction bases unmatched: 19. This CDR3 region has 18 residues. The CDR3 reads CASSRTVRSWDRVDEQYF. DNA for the CDR3: TGTGCCAGCAGCCGGACTGTACGTTCGTGGGACAGGGTCGACGAGCAGTACTTC.

This chain joins TRBV3-1 (or the pseudogene TRBV3-2) and TRBJ1-1; D not certain. CDR1 is LGHDT, CDR2 YNNKEL, per germline (reference sequence). V was clipped by 1 base and J by 5 bases, with 14 bases between them. CDR3 length equals 15 residues. CDR3 sequence reads: CASSQGARERTEAFF. DNA of the CDR3: TGTGCCAGCAGCCAAGGGGCGCGGGAGCGGACTGAAGCTTTCTTT.

V usage is TRBV5-4 and J usage is TRBJ1-4, with TRBD1 matching 8 bases. Per the germline V gene, CDR1 is SGHNT and CDR2 is YYREEE (reference sequence). V trimming: 3 bases; J trimming: 5 bases; junction bases outside the gene matches: 9. The CDR3 extends over 16 amino acids. The CDR3 protein is CASSSEGDRLNEKLFF. The CDR3 DNA is TGTGCCAGCAGCTCCGAGGGGGACAGGTTAAATGAAAAACTGTTTTTT.

V and J are TRBV5-1 and TRBJ2-7, with TRBD2 identical over 12 bases. The germline V gene has CDR1 SGHRS and CDR2 YFSETQ. The CDR3 contains 16 residues. With V trimmed by 4 bases and J by 1 base, 6 bases remained unmatched. As DNA, the CDR3 is TGCGCCAGCAGCCCCCAGACTAGCGGGGGTTCCTACGAGCAGTACTTC. Translation: CASSPQTSGGSYEQYF.

The V gene is TRBV5-5, the J gene TRBJ2-7; TRBD2 matches at 8 bases. Per germline, CDR1 SGHKS and CDR2 YYEKEE (reference sequence). The CDR3 covers 13 residues. J gave up 4 bases and V 4 bases, and 4 bases lay outside the gene matches. The CDR3 bases are TGTGCCAGCAGCCCGACGGGGGGGTACGAGCAGTACTTC. Its translation is CASSPTGGYEQYF.

Concerning this clone: The junction shows a germline mismatch at one end, possibly a read error. The genes are TRBV5-1 and TRBJ2-3, with TRBD2 matching 7 bases. CDR1 and CDR2 (germline): SGHRS, YFSETQ. The CDR3 has 14 residues. CDR3 in amino acids: CASRLASGPDTQYF. CDR3 sequence (DNA): TGCGCCAGCAGGTTGGCTAGCGGCCCAGATACGCAGTATTTT.

The V gene is TRBV5-4, the J gene TRBJ2-5; tentative D call: TRBD1 (5 bases). The CDR3 totals 16 residues. V lost 1 base and J 2 bases, leaving 15 bases between the germline ends. Germline V gene data show CDR1 as SGHNT and CDR2 as YYREEE (reference sequence). The CDR3 nucleotides are TGTGCCAGCAGCTTGTTTTTTGGGGCAGGTCAAGAGACCCAGTACTTC. This codes for CASSLFFGAGQETQYF.